The clone carrying this TCR beta chain was recorded only once. Its specificity is not known. The data stem from a study of Ad26.COV2.S vaccination and SARS-CoV-2 variants. Study-wide points: Reports say spike-specific CD8+ and CD4+ T cell responses covered substantial breadth after vaccination. Vaccinated individuals (as opposed to placebo recipients) had higher spike-specific TCR breadth.

The CDR3 covers 14 residues. CDR1 is MDHEN and CDR2 is SYDVKM in the germline V gene. V dropped 8 bases and J dropped 14 bases, with 27 bases sitting between them. Sequencing was performed with immunoSEQ multiplex PCR; in TCRdb, only in-frame clones are kept and a portion is missing. The sample lists approximately 90,000 clones, approximately 81% occurring once. Sequences were derived from peripheral blood, sampled after recovery from COVID-19. The TCR comes from a human donor who had recovered from COVID-19. V is TRBV28 and J is TRBJ1-2; D unresolved. The CDR3 bases are TGTGCCAGCCATTATGGCCGGGCAGGACGCGGCGGGACCTTC. Its protein product is CASHYGRAGRGGTF.